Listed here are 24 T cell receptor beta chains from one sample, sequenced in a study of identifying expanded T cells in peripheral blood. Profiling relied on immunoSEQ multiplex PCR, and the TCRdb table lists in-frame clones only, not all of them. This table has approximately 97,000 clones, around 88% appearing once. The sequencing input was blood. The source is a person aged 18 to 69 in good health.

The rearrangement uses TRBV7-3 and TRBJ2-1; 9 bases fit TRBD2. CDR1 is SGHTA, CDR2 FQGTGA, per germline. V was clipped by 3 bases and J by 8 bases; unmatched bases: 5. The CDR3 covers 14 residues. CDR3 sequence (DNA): TGTGCCAGCAGCTTTTCTAGCGGGACCCATGAGCAGTTCTTC. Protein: CASSFSSGTHEQFF.

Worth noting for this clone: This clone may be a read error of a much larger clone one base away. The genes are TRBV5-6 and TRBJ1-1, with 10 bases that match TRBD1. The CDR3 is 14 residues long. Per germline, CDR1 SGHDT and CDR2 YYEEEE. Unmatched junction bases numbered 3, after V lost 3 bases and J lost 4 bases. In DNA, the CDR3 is TGTGCCAGCAGCTCCGGACAGGGGGGCACTGAAGCTTTCTTT. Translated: CASSSGQGGTEAFF. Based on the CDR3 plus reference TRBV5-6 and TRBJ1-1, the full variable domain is DAGVTQSPTHLIKTRGQQVTLRCSPKSGHDTVSWYQQALGQGPQFIFQYYEEEERQRGNFPDRFSGHQFPNYSSELNVNALLLGDSALYLCASSSGQGGTEAFFGQGTRLTVV.

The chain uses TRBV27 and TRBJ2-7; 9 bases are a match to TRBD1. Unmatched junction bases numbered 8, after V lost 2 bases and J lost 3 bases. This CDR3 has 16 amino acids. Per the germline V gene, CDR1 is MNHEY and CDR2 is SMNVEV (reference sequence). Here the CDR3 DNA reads TGTGCCAGCAGTTTACTGACAGGGGGACGGATCTACGAGCAGTACTTC. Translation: CASSLLTGGRIYEQYF.

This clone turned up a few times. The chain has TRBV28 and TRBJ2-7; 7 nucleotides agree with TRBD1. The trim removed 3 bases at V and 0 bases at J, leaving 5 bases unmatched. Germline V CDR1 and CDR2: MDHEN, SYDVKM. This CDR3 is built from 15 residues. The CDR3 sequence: CASSFGTESSYEQYF. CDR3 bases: TGTGCCAGCAGTTTTGGGACAGAAAGCTCCTACGAGCAGTACTTC.

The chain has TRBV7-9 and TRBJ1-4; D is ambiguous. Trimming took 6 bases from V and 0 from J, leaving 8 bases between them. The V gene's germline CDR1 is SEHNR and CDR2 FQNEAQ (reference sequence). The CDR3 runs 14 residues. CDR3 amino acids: CASRPTATNEKLFF. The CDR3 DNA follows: TGTGCCAGCAGGCCGACTGCAACTAATGAAAAACTGTTTTTT. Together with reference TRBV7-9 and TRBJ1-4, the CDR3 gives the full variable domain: DTGVSQNPRHKITKRGQNVTFRCDPISEHNRLYWYRQTLGQGPEFLTYFQNEAQLEKSRLLSDRFSAERPKGSFSTLEIQRTEQGDSAMYLCASRPTATNEKLFFGSGTQLSVL.

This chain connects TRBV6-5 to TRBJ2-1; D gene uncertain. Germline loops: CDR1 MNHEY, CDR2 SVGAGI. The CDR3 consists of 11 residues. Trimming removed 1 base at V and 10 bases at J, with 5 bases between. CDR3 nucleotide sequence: TGTGCCAGCAGTTACTGGGGAGAGCAGTTCTTC. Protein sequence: CASSYWGEQFF.

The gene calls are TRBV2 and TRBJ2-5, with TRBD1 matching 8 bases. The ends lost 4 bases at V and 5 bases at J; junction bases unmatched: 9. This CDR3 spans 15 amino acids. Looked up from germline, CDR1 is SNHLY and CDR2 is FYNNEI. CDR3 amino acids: CASSAQGAGGETQYF. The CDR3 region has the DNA TGTGCCAGCAGTGCTCAGGGGGCCGGCGGGGAGACCCAGTACTTC.

CDR3: CASSSQRDRPYNEQFF. In DNA form, the CDR3 reads TGTGCCAGCAGCTCTCAACGGGACAGACCCTACAATGAGCAGTTCTTC. This sequence joins TRBV11-2 and TRBJ2-1; 7 bases are shared with TRBD1. CDR3 length: 16 amino acids. V was pared by 4 bases and J by 2 bases, with 8 bases of the junction left unmatched. CDR1 is SGHAT and CDR2 is FQNNGV in the germline V gene.

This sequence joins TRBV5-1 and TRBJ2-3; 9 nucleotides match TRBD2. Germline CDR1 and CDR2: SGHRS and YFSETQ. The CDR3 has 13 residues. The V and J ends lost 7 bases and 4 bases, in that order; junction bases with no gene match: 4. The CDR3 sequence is CASRTSAADTQYF. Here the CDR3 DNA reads TGCGCCAGCCGGACTAGCGCAGCAGATACGCAGTATTTT.

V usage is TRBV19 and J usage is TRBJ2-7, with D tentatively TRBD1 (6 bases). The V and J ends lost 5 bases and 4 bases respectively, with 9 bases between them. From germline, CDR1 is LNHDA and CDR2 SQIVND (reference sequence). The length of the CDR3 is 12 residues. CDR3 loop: CASSSTGYEQYF. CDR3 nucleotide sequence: TGTGCCAGTAGTTCAACAGGGTACGAGCAGTACTTC.

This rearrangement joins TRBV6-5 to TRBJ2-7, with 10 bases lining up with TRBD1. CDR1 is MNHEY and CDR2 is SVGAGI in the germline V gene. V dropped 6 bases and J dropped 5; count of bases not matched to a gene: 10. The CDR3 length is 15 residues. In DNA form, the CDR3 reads TGTGCCAGCAGGCCAACTGACAGGGGGCTGAACGAGCAGTACTTC. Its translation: CASRPTDRGLNEQYF.

As DNA, the CDR3 is TGTGCCAGCAGCCGCTCCGTGGGACAGGGGGGAGCCATGAACACTGAAGCTTTCTTT. This translates into CASSRSVGQGGAMNTEAFF. The chain recombines TRBV7-9 with TRBJ1-1; TRBD1 matches 11 bases. Germline-derived CDR1 and CDR2 are SEHNR and FQNEAQ (reference sequence). The CDR3 runs 19 residues. J was trimmed by 0 bases and V by 5 bases; bases with no gene match: 14.

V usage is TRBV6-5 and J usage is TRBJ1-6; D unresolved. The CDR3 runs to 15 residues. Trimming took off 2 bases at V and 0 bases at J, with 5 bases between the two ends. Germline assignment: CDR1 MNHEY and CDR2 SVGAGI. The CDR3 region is CASSYQSSYNSPLHF. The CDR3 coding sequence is TGTGCCAGCAGTTACCAGAGCTCCTATAATTCACCCCTCCACTTT.

DNA of the CDR3: TGCAGCGTTGTGCGGGGATCAGATACGCAGTATTTT. It codes for CSVVRGSDTQYF. V gene TRBV29-1 combines with J gene TRBJ2-3, with a tentative D call TRBD2 (6 bases). CDR3 size: 12 residues. Germline V gives CDR1 SQVTM, CDR2 ANQGSEA. V dropped 4 bases and J dropped 4 bases, with 9 bases sitting between them.

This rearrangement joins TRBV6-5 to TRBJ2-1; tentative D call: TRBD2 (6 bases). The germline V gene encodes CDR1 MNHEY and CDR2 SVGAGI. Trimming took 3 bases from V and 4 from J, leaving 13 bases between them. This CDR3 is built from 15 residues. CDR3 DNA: TGTGCCAGCAGTTATCCCCAGGGACTGTACAATGAGCAGTTCTTC. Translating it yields CASSYPQGLYNEQFF.

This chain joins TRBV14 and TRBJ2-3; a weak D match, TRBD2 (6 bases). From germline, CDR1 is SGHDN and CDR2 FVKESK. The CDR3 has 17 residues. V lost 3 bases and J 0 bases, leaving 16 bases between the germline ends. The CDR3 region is CASSHQATSLSTDTQYF. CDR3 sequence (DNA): TGTGCCAGCAGCCATCAGGCGACTAGTCTTAGCACAGATACGCAGTATTTT. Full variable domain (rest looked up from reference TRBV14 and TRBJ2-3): EAGVTQFPSHSVIEKGQTVTLRCDPISGHDNLYWYRRVMGKEIKFLLHFVKESKQDESGMPNNRFLAERTGGTYSTLKVQPAELEDSGVYFCASSHQATSLSTDTQYFGPGTRLTVL.

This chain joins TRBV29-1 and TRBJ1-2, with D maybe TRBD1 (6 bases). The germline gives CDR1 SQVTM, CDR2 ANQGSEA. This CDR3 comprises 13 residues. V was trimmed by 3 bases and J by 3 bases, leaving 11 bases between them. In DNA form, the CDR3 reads TGCAGCGTTGACTACTCAGGGGACTATGGCTACACCTTC. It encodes CSVDYSGDYGYTF.

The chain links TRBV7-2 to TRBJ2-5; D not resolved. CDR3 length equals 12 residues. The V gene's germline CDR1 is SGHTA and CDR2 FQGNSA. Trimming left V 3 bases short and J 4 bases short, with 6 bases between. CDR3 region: CASSFSRETQYF. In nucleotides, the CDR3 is TGTGCCAGCAGCTTCAGCCGAGAGACCCAGTACTTC.

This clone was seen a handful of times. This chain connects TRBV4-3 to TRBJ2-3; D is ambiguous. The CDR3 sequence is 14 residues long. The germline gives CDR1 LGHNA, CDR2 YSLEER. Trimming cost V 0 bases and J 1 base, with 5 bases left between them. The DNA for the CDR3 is TGCGCCAGCAGCCAAGATCATGGCACAGATACGCAGTATTTT. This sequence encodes CASSQDHGTDTQYF.

CDR3 nucleotide sequence: TGCGCCAGCAGCCGGGGCGTTAGCGGGAGGGGCACAGATACGCAGTATTTT. This gives the protein CASSRGVSGRGTDTQYF. The chain couples TRBV4-1 to TRBJ2-3; the match to TRBD2 covers 11 bases. V was clipped by 4 bases and J by 1 base; unmatched bases: 7. Germline V CDR1 and CDR2: MGHRA, YSYEKL. CDR3 size: 17 residues.

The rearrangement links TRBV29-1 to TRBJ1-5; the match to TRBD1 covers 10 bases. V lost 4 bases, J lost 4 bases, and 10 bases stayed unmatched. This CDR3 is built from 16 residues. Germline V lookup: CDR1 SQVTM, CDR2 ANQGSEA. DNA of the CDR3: TGCAGCGTTGGTTGGGGGACAGGGGAAGGTAATCAGCCCCAGCATTTT. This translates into CSVGWGTGEGNQPQHF. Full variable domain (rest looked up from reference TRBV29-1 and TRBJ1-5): SAVISQKPSRDICQRGTSLTIQCQVDSQVTMMFWYRQQPGQSLTLIATANQGSEATYESGFVIDKFPISRPNLTFSTLTVSNMSPEDSSIYLCSVGWGTGEGNQPQHFGDGTRLSIL.

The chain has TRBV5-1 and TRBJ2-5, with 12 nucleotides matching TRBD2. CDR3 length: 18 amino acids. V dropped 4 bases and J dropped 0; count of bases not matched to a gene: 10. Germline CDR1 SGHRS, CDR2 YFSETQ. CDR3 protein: CASSAVTSGGKYQETQYF. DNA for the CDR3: TGCGCCAGCAGCGCAGTAACTAGCGGGGGGAAGTACCAAGAGACCCAGTACTTC.

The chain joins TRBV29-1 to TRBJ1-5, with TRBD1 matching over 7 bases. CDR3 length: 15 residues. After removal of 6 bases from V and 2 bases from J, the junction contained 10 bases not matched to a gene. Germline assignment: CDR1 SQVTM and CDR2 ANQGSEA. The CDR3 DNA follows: TGCAGCGTGGAGACAGGGTCGGGAGGCAATCAGCCCCAGCATTTT. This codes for CSVETGSGGNQPQHF.

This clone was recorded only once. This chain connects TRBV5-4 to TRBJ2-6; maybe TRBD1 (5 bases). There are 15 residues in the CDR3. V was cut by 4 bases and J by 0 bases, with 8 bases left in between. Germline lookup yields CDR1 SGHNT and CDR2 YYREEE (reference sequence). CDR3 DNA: TGTGCCAGCAGCACCGACAGCTCTGGGGCCAACGTCCTGACTTTC. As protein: CASSTDSSGANVLTF. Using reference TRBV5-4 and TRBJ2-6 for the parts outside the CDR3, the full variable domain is ETGVTQSPTHLIKTRGQQVTLRCSSQSGHNTVSWYQQALGQGPQFIFQYYREEENGRGNFPPRFSGLQFPNYSSELNVNALELDDSALYLCASSTDSSGANVLTFGAGSRLTVL.